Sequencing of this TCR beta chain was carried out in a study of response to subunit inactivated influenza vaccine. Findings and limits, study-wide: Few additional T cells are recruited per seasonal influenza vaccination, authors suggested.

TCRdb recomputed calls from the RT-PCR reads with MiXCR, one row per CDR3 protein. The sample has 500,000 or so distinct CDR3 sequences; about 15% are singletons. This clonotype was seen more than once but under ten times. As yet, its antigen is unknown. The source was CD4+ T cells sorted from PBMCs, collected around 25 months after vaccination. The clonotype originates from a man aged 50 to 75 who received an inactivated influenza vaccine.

The CDR3 sequence: CASSWGGFTDTQYF. The CDR3 DNA sequence: TGTGCCAGCAGTTGGGGGGGATTCACAGATACGCAGTATTTT. V gene TRBV27 combines with J gene TRBJ2-3; 7 bases fit TRBD2. J lost 2 bases, V lost 4 bases, and 3 bases had no gene match. The CDR3 totals 14 residues. CDR1 and CDR2 (germline): MNHEY, SMNVEV (reference sequence).